This TCR beta chain derives from a study of cytomegalovirus exposure and HLA in healthy donors. Findings and limits, study-wide: A classifier reportedly called cytomegalovirus status with high sensitivity and specificity. Cytomegalovirus association was assigned to under 200 TCR beta chains. A later analysis showed that HLA-associated TCR beta chains had undergone more clonal expansion than equally common others.

The donors, nominally healthy at sampling, likely had unrecorded immune exposures. In the PCR, 60 Vbeta and 13 Jbeta primers were used. Libraries were prepared by immunoSEQ multiplex PCR; TCRdb keeps only in-frame clonotypes and omits some of them. This sample carries 150,000 to 200,000 clones, 78% of them seen once, and the ten largest clones take about 3%. Regarding this clone: Its target is unknown.

Germline trimming cut 1 base from V and 5 bases from J; bases unmatched to any gene: 6. Per the germline V gene, CDR1 is SGDLS and CDR2 is YYNGEE. The CDR3 spans 16 residues. This clonotype was obtained from a female donor in good health and CMV-seronegative. V is TRBV9 and J is TRBJ2-1, with 10 bases aligning to TRBD2. What was sequenced was PBMCs. The CDR3 DNA sequence: TGTGCCAGCAGCGTACTAGGGACTAGCGTCAACAATGAGCAGTTCTTC. The encoded protein is CASSVLGTSVNNEQFF.